A selection of T cell receptor beta chains follows, all from one sample in a study of metastatic and nonmetastatic thyroid tumors. TCRdb re-called clones via MiXCR from the PCR reads. This sample has about 5,900 clones; 30% to 40% occur once, and the top ten carry under 30%. The sequencing input was adjacent normal tissue. These receptor sequences come from a male donor with papillary thyroid cancer or a benign thyroid nodule (not recorded which). Some clones in this sample may be carry-over from other donors' samples. Both conserved end residues are part of each CDR3. A D gene is named only where the DNA matches it firmly. The size of a clone is reported for some rows only, either as once, few or many, or as a class for expanded clones.

clone size	CDR3 length	V gene	D gene	J gene	CDR3 DNA	CDR3 protein
medium-sized	18	TRBV4-1	NA	TRBJ1-6	TGCGCCAGCAGCCAAGGAGTTTTGGAGGGGACGGAGAGTTTGGCCCTCCACTTT	CASSQGVLEGTESLALHF
NA	14	TRBV28	NA	TRBJ1-1	TGTGCCAGCCTGCTGGGGAGCATGAACACTGAAGCGTACTTT	CASLLGSMNTEAYF
NA	14	TRBV20-1	NA	TRBJ1-4	TGCAGTGCCACGAAACATTCAACTAATGAAAAACTGTTTTTT	CSATKHSTNEKLFF
few	17	TRBV4-1	TRBD1	TRBJ2-7	TGCGCCAGCAGCCAAGCGCGCGGGACAGGGGGGTCCTACGAGCAGTACTTC	CASSQARGTGGSYEQYF
few	13	TRBV2	TRBD1	TRBJ2-7	TGTGCCAGCACGACAGGGAAGACCTACGAGCAGTACTTC	CASTTGKTYEQYF
NA	15	TRBV7-2	TRBD2	TRBJ2-7	TGTGCCAGCAGCTTCTTAGCGGGAGGGACTTACGAGCAGTACTTC	CASSFLAGGTYEQYF
NA	13	TRBV6-2/TRBV6-3	TRBD1	TRBJ1-2	TGTGCCAGCAGTTACTCGACAGGGGTAGGCTACACCTTC	CASSYSTGVGYTF
few	16	TRBV30	NA	TRBJ2-1	TGTGCCTGGAGTGCGCGACTGCCCCATTCCTACAATGAGCAGTTCTTC	CAWSARLPHSYNEQFF
few	10	TRBV27	NA	TRBJ1-2	TGTGCCAGCAGTGTGAGTGTCGACACCTTC	CASSVSVDTF
NA	13	TRBV30	NA	TRBJ1-6	TGTGCCTGGAGTAACGGGTTGTGGTCACCCCTCCACTTT	CAWSNGLWSPLHF
NA	18	TRBV11-2	NA	TRBJ1-1	TGTGCCAGCAGCTTTGGGGTGTGGGACCGTGTGAAGAGCACTGAAGCTTTCTTT	CASSFGVWDRVKSTEAFF
few	15	TRBV19	TRBD2	TRBJ2-7	TGTGCCAGTAGTATGGGAGGGCCAGGGACCTACGAGCAGTACTTC	CASSMGGPGTYEQYF
large	15	TRBV2	TRBD1	TRBJ1-2	TGTGCCAGCAGCGGACAGGGGGCGCAAGCCTATGGCTACACCTTC	CASSGQGAQAYGYTF
NA	15	TRBV27	TRBD1	TRBJ1-5	TGTGCCACCAAAGGACGGACAGGGACGAATCAGCCCCAGCATTTT	CATKGRTGTNQPQHF
few	11	TRBV7-6	NA	TRBJ2-2	TGTGCCAGCAGCTTACTCGGGGAGCTGTTTTTT	CASSLLGELFF
NA	13	TRBV7-3	NA	TRBJ1-1	TGTGCCAGCAGCCAGGGACCGAACACTGAAGCTTTCTTT	CASSQGPNTEAFF
NA	15	TRBV11-2	TRBD1	TRBJ1-6	TGTGCCAGCAGCTTAGTGGGACAGGGTCAATCACCCCTCCACTTT	CASSLVGQGQSPLHF
NA	17	TRBV20-1	TRBD2	TRBJ2-1	TGCAGTGCTAGAGGTGGACCAGCTAGCGGGAGAAGGAATGAGCAGTTCTTC	CSARGGPASGRRNEQFF
few	15	TRBV28	NA	TRBJ1-4	TGTGCCAGCAGTTTAAAAGCAGGGGAACGTGAAAAACTGTTTTTT	CASSLKAGEREKLFF